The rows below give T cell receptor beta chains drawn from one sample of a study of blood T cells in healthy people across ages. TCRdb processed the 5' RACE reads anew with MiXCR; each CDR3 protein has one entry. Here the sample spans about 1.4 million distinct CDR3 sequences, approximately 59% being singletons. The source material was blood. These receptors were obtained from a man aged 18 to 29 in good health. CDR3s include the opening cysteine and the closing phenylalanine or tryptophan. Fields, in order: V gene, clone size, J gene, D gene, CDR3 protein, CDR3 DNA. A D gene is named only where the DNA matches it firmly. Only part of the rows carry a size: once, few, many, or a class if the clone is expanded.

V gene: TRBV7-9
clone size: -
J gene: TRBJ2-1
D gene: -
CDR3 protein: CASSLLLNEQFF
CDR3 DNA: TGTGCCAGCAGCCTCCTATTGAATGAGCAGTTCTTC

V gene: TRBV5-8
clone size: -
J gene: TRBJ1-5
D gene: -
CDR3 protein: CASSFTTDQPQHF
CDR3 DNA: TGTGCCAGCAGCTTCACAACCGATCAGCCCCAGCATTTT

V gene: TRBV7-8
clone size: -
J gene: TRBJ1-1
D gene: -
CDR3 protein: CASSRLSGTEAFF
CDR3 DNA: TGTGCCAGCAGCCGACTTTCCGGGACTGAAGCTTTCTTT

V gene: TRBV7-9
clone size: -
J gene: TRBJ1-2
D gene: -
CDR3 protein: CASSSIRDGYTF
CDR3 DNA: TGTGCCAGCAGCTCGATTAGAGATGGCTACACCTTC

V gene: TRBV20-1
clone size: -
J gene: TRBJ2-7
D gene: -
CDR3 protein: CSARGPSGSSYEQYF
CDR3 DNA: TGCAGTGCTAGAGGCCCAAGTGGGAGCTCCTACGAGCAGTACTTC

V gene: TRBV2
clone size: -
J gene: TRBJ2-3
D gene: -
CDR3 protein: CASSEHRFTDTQYF
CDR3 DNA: TGTGCCAGCAGTGAACATAGATTCACAGATACGCAGTATTTT

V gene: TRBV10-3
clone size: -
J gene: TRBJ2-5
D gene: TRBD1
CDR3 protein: CAISTGPETQYF
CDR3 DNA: TGTGCCATCTCGACAGGGCCAGAGACCCAGTACTTC

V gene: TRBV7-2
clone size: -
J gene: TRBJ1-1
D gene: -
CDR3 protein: CASSGRQNTEAFF
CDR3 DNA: TGTGCCAGCAGCGGGCGGCAGAACACTGAAGCTTTCTTT

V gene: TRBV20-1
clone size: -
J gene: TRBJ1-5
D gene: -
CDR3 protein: CSANSVGSNQPQHF
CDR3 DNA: TGCAGTGCTAACTCGGTCGGTAGCAATCAGCCCCAGCATTTT

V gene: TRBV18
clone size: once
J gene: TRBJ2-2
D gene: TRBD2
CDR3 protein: CASSPLTTSGREAGELFF
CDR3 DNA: TGTGCCAGCTCACCTCTTACCACTAGCGGGAGAGAAGCCGGGGAGCTGTTTTTT

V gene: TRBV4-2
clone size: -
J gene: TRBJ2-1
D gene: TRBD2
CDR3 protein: CASSPGLVLAYNEQFF
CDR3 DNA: TGTGCCAGCAGCCCGGGACTAGTTCTCGCCTACAATGAGCAGTTCTTC

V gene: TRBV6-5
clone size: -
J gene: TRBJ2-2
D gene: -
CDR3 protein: CASSYYGGELFF
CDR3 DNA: TGTGCCAGCAGTTACTACGGCGGGGAGCTGTTTTTT

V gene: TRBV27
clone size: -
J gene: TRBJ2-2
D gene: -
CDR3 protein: CASSGPPRELFF
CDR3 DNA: TGTGCCAGCAGTGGACCCCCGAGGGAGCTGTTTTTT

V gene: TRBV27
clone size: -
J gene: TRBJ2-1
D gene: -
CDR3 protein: CASGSGAQGEQFF
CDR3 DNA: TGTGCCAGCGGTTCCGGGGCCCAGGGTGAGCAGTTCTTC

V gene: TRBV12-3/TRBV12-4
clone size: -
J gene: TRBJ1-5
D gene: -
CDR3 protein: CVSTSLNQPQHF
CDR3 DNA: TGTGTCAGCACAAGCCTCAATCAGCCCCAGCATTTT